This T cell receptor (beta chain) was retrieved from a study of T cells after posttransplantation cyclophosphamide. Measured with immunoSEQ multiplex PCR; TCRdb has only the in-frame clones, and not every one. The sample has about 11,000 clones, approximately 80% seen once. Of note for this clone: Antigen unknown.

This CDR3 spans 13 amino acids. Germline V gene lookup returns CDR1 MNHNY and CDR2 SVGAGI (reference sequence). The ends were cut back, 2 bases at V and 0 bases at J, with 5 bases in the middle. Treatment was busulfan-fludarabine conditioning, a marrow graft, and cyclophosphamide on days +3 and +4. Broader study findings: Donor CD8+ memory clones often dominated recipient blood repertoires at later times. Recipient CMV seropositivity and CMV reactivation strongly tracked TRB clonality.

This rearrangement joins TRBV6-6 to TRBJ2-7; D is undetermined. This TCR derives from a female patient aged 50-59 years who received an allogeneic stem cell transplant from a related donor, was CMV-positive, and had no GVHD. Part of the T cell pool may stem from the graft donor. Here the sequenced sample was PBMCs, taken around 2,000 days after allogeneic stem cell transplant with posttransplant cyclophosphamide. In DNA, the CDR3 is TGTGCCAGCAGTTACCGTAGCTCCTACGAGCAGTACTTC. As protein: CASSYRSSYEQYF.